This T cell receptor beta chain was identified during a study of blood T cell repertoires in COVID-19. As for the study in general: Collection of acute and convalescent COVID-19 samples took place in the United States, Italy and Spain. Sources were T cells, B-cell-depleted T cells, or PBMCs; the material itself was cDNA or gDNA.

In the original processing: Amplification of reference gene primers was used by the study to estimate nucleated cell counts. Produced via immunoSEQ multiplex PCR; TCRdb's table is partial and in-frame only. The V and J calls and clone size are taken from that table; D and trimming were inferred from the DNA. In the table there are around 50,000 clones, around 87% of which are singletons. V dropped 3 bases and J dropped 4; count of bases not matched to a gene: 3. Germline V gene sequence: CDR1 SNHLY, CDR2 FYNNEI. The CDR3 totals 15 residues. Seattle participants joined during active infection and were tracked over time. This clone showed up just once.

The receptor comes from a woman aged 55-69 years with COVID-19, enrolled during active disease. The material sequenced was peripheral blood. The V call is TRBV2, the J call TRBJ2-3; TRBD2 agrees at 11 bases. The CDR3 region is CASSDPGLAADTQYF. The CDR3 DNA reads as TGTGCCAGCAGTGATCCGGGACTAGCGGCAGATACGCAGTATTTT.